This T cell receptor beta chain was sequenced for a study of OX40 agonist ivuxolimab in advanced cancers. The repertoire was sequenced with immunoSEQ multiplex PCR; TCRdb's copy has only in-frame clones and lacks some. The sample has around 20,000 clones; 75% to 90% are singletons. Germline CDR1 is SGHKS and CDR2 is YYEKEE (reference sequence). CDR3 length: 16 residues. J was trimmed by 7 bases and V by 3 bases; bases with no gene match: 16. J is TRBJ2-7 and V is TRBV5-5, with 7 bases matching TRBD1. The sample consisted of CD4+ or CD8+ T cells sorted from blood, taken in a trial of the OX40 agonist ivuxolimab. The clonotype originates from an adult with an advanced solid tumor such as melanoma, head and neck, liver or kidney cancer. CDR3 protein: CASSSTPGGLAKEQYF. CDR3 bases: TGTGCCAGCAGCTCCACTCCAGGGGGTCTTGCCAAGGAGCAGTACTTC.